Listed below are T cell receptor beta chains from one sample, sequenced in a study of blood T cell repertoires in COVID-19. Repertoires were generated with immunoSEQ multiplex PCR, while TCRdb's copy carries only in-frame clones and drops some. This table has 200,000 to 250,000 clones, around four fifths appearing once. Material: peripheral blood. These TCRs come from a woman aged 60-70 years who had recovered from COVID-19. Both conserved end residues are part of each CDR3. Each record gives: clone size, J gene, D gene, V gene, CDR3 length, CDR3 DNA, CDR3 protein. D genes are given only for firm matches. Clone sizes are given selectively: once, few, many, or a class where the clone is expanded.

clone size: .
J gene: TRBJ2-3
D gene: TRBD2
V gene: TRBV9
CDR3 length: 16
CDR3 DNA: TGTGCCAGCACCGCCAGGTTAGCGGGGGGGCCGGGTACGCAGTATTTT
CDR3 protein: CASTARLAGGPGTQYF

clone size: .
J gene: TRBJ1-6
D gene: .
V gene: TRBV6-5
CDR3 length: 14
CDR3 DNA: TGTGCCAGCAGAGAGGGGAGCGGGGATTCACCCCTCCACTTT
CDR3 protein: CASREGSGDSPLHF

clone size: .
J gene: TRBJ2-3
D gene: .
V gene: TRBV2
CDR3 length: 14
CDR3 DNA: TGTGCCAGCAGGGGAGCGAACCCCACAGATACGCAGTATTTT
CDR3 protein: CASRGANPTDTQYF

clone size: once
J gene: TRBJ1-2
D gene: TRBD1
V gene: TRBV7-3
CDR3 length: 14
CDR3 DNA: TGTGCCAGCAGCCCAACGACAGGGAGCGATGGCTACACCTTC
CDR3 protein: CASSPTTGSDGYTF

clone size: .
J gene: TRBJ2-3
D gene: TRBD2
V gene: TRBV29-1
CDR3 length: 15
CDR3 DNA: TGCAGCGTGAAAGTAGCGGGGACTAGCACAGATACGCAGTATTTT
CDR3 protein: CSVKVAGTSTDTQYF

clone size: .
J gene: TRBJ1-2
D gene: TRBD1
V gene: TRBV6-5
CDR3 length: 14
CDR3 DNA: TGTGCCAGCAGAGGGACAGGAATTAACTATGGCTACACCTTC
CDR3 protein: CASRGTGINYGYTF

clone size: .
J gene: TRBJ1-3
D gene: TRBD1
V gene: TRBV6-5
CDR3 length: 15
CDR3 DNA: TGTGCCAGCAGTCGACAGGGGCAAGCTGGAAACACCATATATTTT
CDR3 protein: CASSRQGQAGNTIYF

clone size: once
J gene: TRBJ1-5
D gene: .
V gene: TRBV30
CDR3 length: 13
CDR3 DNA: TGTGCCTGGAGCCCCGGGAGCAATCAGCCCCAGCATTTT
CDR3 protein: CAWSPGSNQPQHF

clone size: .
J gene: TRBJ2-7
D gene: .
V gene: TRBV5-1
CDR3 length: 14
CDR3 DNA: TGCGCCAGCAGCTTGGGCGGGATTCGCTACGAGCAGTACTTC
CDR3 protein: CASSLGGIRYEQYF

clone size: once
J gene: TRBJ2-7
D gene: .
V gene: TRBV12-5
CDR3 length: 16
CDR3 DNA: TGTGCTAGTGGTTTGGGAAGGGGCCCAGGCTCCTACGAGCAGTACTTC
CDR3 protein: CASGLGRGPGSYEQYF

clone size: few
J gene: TRBJ1-1
D gene: .
V gene: TRBV12-3/TRBV12-4
CDR3 length: 13
CDR3 DNA: TGTGCCAGCAGTTTAGCGGAGGGCACTGAAGCTTTCTTT
CDR3 protein: CASSLAEGTEAFF

clone size: .
J gene: TRBJ2-2
D gene: .
V gene: TRBV18
CDR3 length: 14
CDR3 DNA: TGTGCCAGCTCACCACTGCAGGGGCCGGGGGAGCTGTTTTTT
CDR3 protein: CASSPLQGPGELFF

clone size: .
J gene: TRBJ1-1
D gene: TRBD1
V gene: TRBV9
CDR3 length: 15
CDR3 DNA: TGTGCCAGCAGCGTAGGCGGGACAGCGAACACTGAAGCTTTCTTT
CDR3 protein: CASSVGGTANTEAFF

clone size: .
J gene: TRBJ2-3
D gene: TRBD2
V gene: TRBV7-8
CDR3 length: 19
CDR3 DNA: TGTGCCAGCAGCTTAGCGCTTAGCGGGGGCTTATCTAGCACAGATACGCAGTATTTT
CDR3 protein: CASSLALSGGLSSTDTQYF

clone size: .
J gene: TRBJ2-5
D gene: .
V gene: TRBV7-2
CDR3 length: 14
CDR3 DNA: TGTGCCAGCAGCCAGCTGGGGGGTGAAGAGACCCAGTACTTC
CDR3 protein: CASSQLGGEETQYF

clone size: once
J gene: TRBJ2-7
D gene: TRBD2
V gene: TRBV6-2/TRBV6-3
CDR3 length: 16
CDR3 DNA: TGTGCCAGCAGTTACTCTCGACTAGCGGGGACCTACGAGCAGTACTTC
CDR3 protein: CASSYSRLAGTYEQYF

clone size: .
J gene: TRBJ1-1
D gene: TRBD1
V gene: TRBV4-3
CDR3 length: 14
CDR3 DNA: TGCGCCAGCAGCGCGGACAGGACGAACACTGAAGCTTTCTTT
CDR3 protein: CASSADRTNTEAFF

clone size: few
J gene: TRBJ1-3
D gene: .
V gene: TRBV25-1
CDR3 length: 14
CDR3 DNA: TGTGCCAGCATGGACAGCCTCTCTGGAAACACCATATATTTT
CDR3 protein: CASMDSLSGNTIYF

clone size: .
J gene: TRBJ1-1
D gene: .
V gene: TRBV5-3
CDR3 length: 16
CDR3 DNA: TGTGCCAGAAACTTTAACGGGGGGCCTCTGAACACTGAAGCTTTCTTT
CDR3 protein: CARNFNGGPLNTEAFF

clone size: few
J gene: TRBJ1-5
D gene: .
V gene: TRBV23-1
CDR3 length: 13
CDR3 DNA: TGCGCCAGCAGGAGGAAGAGCAATCAGCCCCAGCATTTT
CDR3 protein: CASRRKSNQPQHF

clone size: .
J gene: TRBJ1-2
D gene: TRBD1
V gene: TRBV6-5
CDR3 length: 15
CDR3 DNA: TGTGCCAGCACCTCCGGGACAGGGGGCTTGGGGGGCTACACCTTC
CDR3 protein: CASTSGTGGLGGYTF

clone size: .
J gene: TRBJ1-5
D gene: .
V gene: TRBV21-1
CDR3 length: 16
CDR3 DNA: TGTGCCAGCAGCTTACGCTACAGGGGACTCAATCAGCCCCAGCATTTT
CDR3 protein: CASSLRYRGLNQPQHF

clone size: .
J gene: TRBJ2-2
D gene: TRBD2
V gene: TRBV27
CDR3 length: 17
CDR3 DNA: TGTGCCAGCAGTTTCCGGCTAGCGGGGGGGCAAAGCGGGGAGCTGTTTTTT
CDR3 protein: CASSFRLAGGQSGELFF

clone size: few
J gene: TRBJ2-5
D gene: .
V gene: TRBV7-9
CDR3 length: 12
CDR3 DNA: TGTGCCAGCCCCGGTGTCCAAGAGACCCAGTACTTC
CDR3 protein: CASPGVQETQYF

clone size: .
J gene: TRBJ2-5
D gene: .
V gene: TRBV7-9
CDR3 length: 13
CDR3 DNA: TGTGCCAGCAGGGGAAGACAGCGAGAGACCCAGTACTTC
CDR3 protein: CASRGRQRETQYF

clone size: .
J gene: TRBJ2-7
D gene: TRBD2
V gene: TRBV4-2
CDR3 length: 18
CDR3 DNA: TGTGCCAGCAGCCAGGAAGGTTGGACTAGCGGGGGCTCCTACGAGCAGTACTTC
CDR3 protein: CASSQEGWTSGGSYEQYF

clone size: .
J gene: TRBJ1-1
D gene: .
V gene: TRBV12-3/TRBV12-4
CDR3 length: 13
CDR3 DNA: TGTGCCAGCACTGGACAGTTGAGAACTGAAGCTTTCTTT
CDR3 protein: CASTGQLRTEAFF

clone size: .
J gene: TRBJ2-1
D gene: .
V gene: TRBV6-5
CDR3 length: 11
CDR3 DNA: TGTGCCAGCGGACAGTGGAATGAGCAGTTCTTC
CDR3 protein: CASGQWNEQFF

clone size: .
J gene: TRBJ2-7
D gene: .
V gene: TRBV5-1
CDR3 length: 14
CDR3 DNA: TGCGCCAGCAGCCCCGACGGGGTCCCCTACGAGCAGTACTTC
CDR3 protein: CASSPDGVPYEQYF

clone size: .
J gene: TRBJ2-1
D gene: TRBD2
V gene: TRBV7-3
CDR3 length: 17
CDR3 DNA: TGTGCCAGCAGCCCTCGCGGACTAGCGGATTCTTACAATGAGCAGTTCTTC
CDR3 protein: CASSPRGLADSYNEQFF

clone size: .
J gene: TRBJ1-1
D gene: .
V gene: TRBV19
CDR3 length: 15
CDR3 DNA: TGTGCCAGTAGTATAGTTGGGGGGGCAGACACTGAAGCTTTCTTT
CDR3 protein: CASSIVGGADTEAFF

clone size: .
J gene: TRBJ2-1
D gene: TRBD2
V gene: TRBV3-1/TRBV3-2
CDR3 length: 16
CDR3 DNA: TGTGCCAGCAGCCTCACGACTAGCGGGGTCTACAATGAGCAGTTCTTC
CDR3 protein: CASSLTTSGVYNEQFF

clone size: few
J gene: TRBJ2-1
D gene: TRBD1
V gene: TRBV10-1
CDR3 length: 15
CDR3 DNA: TGCGCCAGCAGTGAGGGACAGGGGGACTACAATGAGCAGTTCTTC
CDR3 protein: CASSEGQGDYNEQFF

clone size: .
J gene: TRBJ1-2
D gene: TRBD1
V gene: TRBV30
CDR3 length: 11
CDR3 DNA: TGTGCCCGAAACAGGGGGCACGGCTACACCTTC
CDR3 protein: CARNRGHGYTF

clone size: .
J gene: TRBJ1-2
D gene: TRBD1
V gene: TRBV5-4
CDR3 length: 12
CDR3 DNA: TGTGCCAGCAGCGAGGGGGCTCGGGGCTACACCTTC
CDR3 protein: CASSEGARGYTF

clone size: .
J gene: TRBJ1-2
D gene: TRBD1
V gene: TRBV6-5
CDR3 length: 14
CDR3 DNA: TGTGCCAGCAGTCGGACAGGGTATGAGAATGGCTACACCTTC
CDR3 protein: CASSRTGYENGYTF

clone size: .
J gene: TRBJ1-1
D gene: .
V gene: TRBV21-1
CDR3 length: 17
CDR3 DNA: TGTGCCAGCAGCCCACTAGGGGGTCGCACAGGGTTCACTGAAGCTTTCTTT
CDR3 protein: CASSPLGGRTGFTEAFF

clone size: .
J gene: TRBJ1-1
D gene: TRBD1
V gene: TRBV6-5
CDR3 length: 14
CDR3 DNA: TGTGCCAGCAGGCCAACAGGGGGAGGAAGGGAAGCTTTCTTT
CDR3 protein: CASRPTGGGREAFF

clone size: few
J gene: TRBJ2-1
D gene: TRBD2
V gene: TRBV4-3
CDR3 length: 17
CDR3 DNA: TGCGCCAGCAGCCAAGATCGGAAACTAGCGGCCTACAATGAGCAGTTCTTC
CDR3 protein: CASSQDRKLAAYNEQFF

clone size: .
J gene: TRBJ2-7
D gene: .
V gene: TRBV7-6
CDR3 length: 15
CDR3 DNA: TGTGCCAGCAGCTTAGGGTCTGGGGCACTGTACGAGCAGTACTTC
CDR3 protein: CASSLGSGALYEQYF

clone size: .
J gene: TRBJ2-5
D gene: TRBD1
V gene: TRBV3-1/TRBV3-2
CDR3 length: 14
CDR3 DNA: TGTGCCAGCAGCCGGGACAGGGGCCCGTCGGCCCAGTACTTC
CDR3 protein: CASSRDRGPSAQYF

clone size: .
J gene: TRBJ1-5
D gene: TRBD1
V gene: TRBV27
CDR3 length: 15
CDR3 DNA: TGTGCCAGCAGGGGGGGTTTACAGGGGTATCAGCCCCAGCATTTT
CDR3 protein: CASRGGLQGYQPQHF